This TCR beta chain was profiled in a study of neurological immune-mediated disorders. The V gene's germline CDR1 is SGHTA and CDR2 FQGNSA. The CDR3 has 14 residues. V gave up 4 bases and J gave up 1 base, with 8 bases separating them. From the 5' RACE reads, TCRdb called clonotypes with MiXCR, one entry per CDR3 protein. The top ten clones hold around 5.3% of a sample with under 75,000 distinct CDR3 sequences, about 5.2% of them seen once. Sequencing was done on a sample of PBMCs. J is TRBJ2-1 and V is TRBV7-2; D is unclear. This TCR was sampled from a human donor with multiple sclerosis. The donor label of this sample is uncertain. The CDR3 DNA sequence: TGTGCCAGCAGCTCCTATAGGTCCTACAATGAGCAGTTCTTC. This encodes CASSSYRSYNEQFF. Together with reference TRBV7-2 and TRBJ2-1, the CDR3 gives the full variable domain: GAGVSQSPSNKVTEKGKDVELRCDPISGHTALYWYRQSLGQGLEFLIYFQGNSAPDKSGLPSDRFSAERTGGSVSTLTIQRTQQEDSAVYLCASSSYRSYNEQFFGPGTRLTVL.